A selection of T cell receptor beta chains follows, all from one sample in a study of blood T cell repertoires in COVID-19. Method: immunoSEQ multiplex PCR; TCRdb's copy keeps in-frame clones and lacks some. The data contain under 250,000 clones, 70% to 90% of them seen just once; the ten biggest clones take up approximately 10%. Sequenced material: peripheral blood. The source is a man aged 50 or older with COVID-19, enrolled during active disease. The CDR3 runs from the conserved cysteine through the conserved F or W. A D gene is named only where the DNA matches it firmly. The listing skips clone size in some rows; elsewhere it reads once, few, many or a size class.

TRBJ2-1	18	TRBD2	TRBV3-1/TRBV3-2	-	CASSQESLAGGTYNEQFF	TGTGCCAGCAGCCAAGAATCCCTAGCGGGGGGTACCTACAATGAGCAGTTCTTC
TRBJ1-2	12	-	TRBV29-1	once	CSVEGEDLGYTF	TGCAGCGTTGAAGGGGAGGACCTTGGCTACACCTTC
TRBJ2-6	15	-	TRBV11-1	-	CASSLDSSGANVLTF	TGTGCCAGCAGCCTAGACAGCTCTGGGGCCAACGTCCTGACTTTC
TRBJ1-5	14	-	TRBV5-8	-	CASRPGNSNQPQHF	TGTGCCAGCAGACCAGGGAATAGCAATCAGCCCCAGCATTTT
TRBJ2-5	15	TRBD2	TRBV7-8	once	CASTSSGGTQETQYF	TGTGCCAGCACCTCTAGCGGGGGTACTCAAGAGACCCAGTACTTC
TRBJ2-3	16	TRBD2	TRBV6-1	many	CASSDWTSGSTDTQYF	TGTGCCAGCAGTGATTGGACTAGCGGCAGCACAGATACGCAGTATTTT
TRBJ2-5	15	-	TRBV18	-	CASSPPAGVSETQYF	TGTGCCAGCTCACCACCGGCAGGGGTATCAGAGACCCAGTACTTC
TRBJ2-7	15	TRBD1	TRBV5-4	-	CASSLTFSTGYEQYF	TGTGCCAGCAGCCTAACCTTCTCGACAGGGTACGAGCAGTACTTC
TRBJ1-3	14	TRBD1	TRBV6-4	few	CASSGQGFGNTIYF	TGTGCCAGCAGTGGACAGGGTTTCGGAAACACCATATATTTT
TRBJ2-7	12	-	TRBV29-1	-	CSARGGSYEQYF	TGCAGCGCTAGGGGGGGCTCCTACGAGCAGTACTTC
TRBJ2-1	18	-	TRBV24-1	-	CATSVSWPKTGDYNEQFF	TGTGCCACCAGTGTCTCTTGGCCCAAAACAGGAGATTACAATGAGCAGTTCTTC
TRBJ2-3	18	TRBD2	TRBV5-1	-	CASSLVIMAGTSGDTQYF	TGCGCCAGCAGCTTGGTAATTATGGCCGGGACTAGCGGGGATACGCAGTATTTT
TRBJ2-7	15	TRBD2	TRBV20-1	-	CSASTGLAVNYEQYF	TGCAGCGCTAGTACGGGACTAGCGGTAAACTACGAGCAGTACTTC
TRBJ1-5	15	-	TRBV6-5	once	CASSYTQAGNQPQHF	TGTGCCAGCAGTTACACACAGGCTGGCAATCAGCCCCAGCATTTT
TRBJ2-1	15	TRBD2	TRBV3-1/TRBV3-2	-	CASSQGTSGGYEQFF	TGTGCCAGCAGCCAAGGGACTAGCGGGGGGTATGAGCAGTTCTTC
TRBJ2-1	18	TRBD2	TRBV7-9	-	CASSSTSGTSVVYNEQFF	TGTGCCAGCAGCTCGACCTCCGGGACTAGCGTTGTTTACAATGAGCAGTTCTTC
TRBJ1-2	15	TRBD1	TRBV19	few	CASSIGQGTNYGYTF	TGTGCCAGTAGTATCGGACAGGGGACCAACTATGGCTACACCTTC
TRBJ1-2	15	TRBD1	TRBV27	many	CASSLLRTGANGYTF	TGTGCCAGCAGTTTACTGAGGACAGGAGCGAATGGCTACACCTTC
TRBJ2-7	16	TRBD2	TRBV5-1	-	CASSYQETSGRAEQYF	TGCGCCAGCAGCTACCAAGAGACTAGCGGGAGGGCCGAGCAGTACTTC
TRBJ2-2	18	TRBD1	TRBV7-3	-	CASSSGTGRGVNTGELFF	TGTGCCAGCAGCTCCGGGACAGGGCGCGGGGTGAACACCGGGGAGCTGTTTTTT